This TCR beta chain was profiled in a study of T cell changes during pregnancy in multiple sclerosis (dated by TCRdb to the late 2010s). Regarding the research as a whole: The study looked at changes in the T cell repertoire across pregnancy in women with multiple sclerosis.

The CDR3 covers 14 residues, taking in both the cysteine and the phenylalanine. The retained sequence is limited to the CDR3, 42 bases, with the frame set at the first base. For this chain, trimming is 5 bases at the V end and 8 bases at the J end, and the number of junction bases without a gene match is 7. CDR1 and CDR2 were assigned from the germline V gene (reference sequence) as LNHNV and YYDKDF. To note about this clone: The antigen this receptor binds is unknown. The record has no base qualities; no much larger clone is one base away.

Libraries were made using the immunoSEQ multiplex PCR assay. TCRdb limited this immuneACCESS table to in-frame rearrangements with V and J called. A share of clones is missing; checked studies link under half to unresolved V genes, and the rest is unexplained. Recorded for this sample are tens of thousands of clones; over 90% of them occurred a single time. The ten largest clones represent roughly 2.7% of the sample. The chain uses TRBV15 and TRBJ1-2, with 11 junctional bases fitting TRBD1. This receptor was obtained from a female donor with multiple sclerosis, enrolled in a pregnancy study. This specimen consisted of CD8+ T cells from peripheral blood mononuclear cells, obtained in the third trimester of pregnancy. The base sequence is TGTGCCACCAGCTCTGGACAGGGGGCGAGGGGCTACACCTTC. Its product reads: CATSSGQGARGYTF.